The 28 T cell receptor beta chains below come from one sample, sequenced in a study of radiation and T cells in renal cell carcinoma. Assay: immunoSEQ multiplex PCR; the TCRdb copy retains only in-frame clones and omits some. The sample records 45,000 or so clones, approximately 83% being singletons. Time point meaning: baseline pretreatment blood. As for treatment: 15 Gy SBRT to primary tumor, nephrectomy 4 weeks later. The sample here was blood, taken from a patient whose treatment included radiotherapy and nephrectomy. These receptors were taken from a woman between 65 and 79 years old with renal cell carcinoma.

This clone was seen more than once but under ten times. This sequence joins TRBV7-8 and TRBJ2-3, with 9 bases aligning to TRBD2. The ends lost 5 bases at V and 0 bases at J; junction bases unmatched: 9. The CDR3 spans 17 residues. The germline gives CDR1 SGHVS, CDR2 FQNEAQ. This chain's CDR3 is CASSEGTSWTSTDTQYF. CDR3 DNA: TGTGCCAGCAGCGAGGGGACTAGCTGGACTAGCACAGATACGCAGTATTTT. Looking up the rest from reference TRBV7-8 and TRBJ2-3 gives the full variable domain: GAGVSQSPRYKVAKRGQDVALRCDPISGHVSLFWYQQALGQGPEFLTYFQNEAQLDKSGLPSDRFFAERPEGSVSTLKIQRTQQEDSAVYLCASSEGTSWTSTDTQYFGPGTRLTVL.

J is TRBJ2-7 and V is TRBV10-3; D unresolved. Germline V gives CDR1 ENHRY, CDR2 SYGVKD. The CDR3 is 14 amino acids. The germline V and J ends were trimmed by 4 bases and 4 bases, with 14 bases remaining between them. CDR3 nucleotides: TGTGCCATCAGTGTAGGTCAGGAGTTTTACGAGCAGTACTTC. Encoded protein: CAISVGQEFYEQYF.

This chain uses TRBV5-5 with TRBJ1-1; D is perhaps TRBD1 (6 bases). This CDR3 is 16 amino acids long. The germline V gene has CDR1 SGHKS and CDR2 YYEKEE (reference sequence). V lost 5 bases and J lost 4, with 21 bases in between. This CDR3 reads CASRNRDIELSTEAFF. In DNA form, the CDR3 reads TGTGCCAGCAGAAACCGGGACATCGAACTGTCCACTGAAGCTTTCTTT.

This sequence joins TRBV18 and TRBJ1-1, with unresolved D. Trimming took off 2 bases at V and 7 bases at J, with 14 bases between the two ends. This CDR3 region has 14 residues. Germline V gene sequence: CDR1 KGHSH, CDR2 LQKENI. CDR3 protein: CASSPSSSVNEAFF. In nucleotides, the CDR3 is TGTGCCAGCTCACCATCCAGTTCCGTGAATGAAGCTTTCTTT. The complete variable domain, with remaining parts taken from reference TRBV18 and TRBJ1-1, reads NAGVMQNPRHLVRRRGQEARLRCSPMKGHSHVYWYRQLPEEGLKFMVYLQKENIIDESGMPKERFSAEFPKEGPSILRIQQVVRGDSAAYFCASSPSSSVNEAFFGQGTRLTVV.

The V and J genes are TRBV6-1 and TRBJ1-4; D is uncertain. The CDR3 is 12 amino acids. Germline CDR1 is MNHNS and CDR2 is SASEGT. V was cut by 4 bases and J by 14 bases, with 14 bases left in between. The DNA for the CDR3 is TGTGCCAGCAGTGCCGGTGTGGGGATCCTGTTTTTT. Protein product: CASSAGVGILFF.

The DNA for the CDR3 is TGCGCCAGCAGTCGCGACAGACGAGAGACCCAGTACTTC. Translation gives CASSRDRRETQYF. The chain joins TRBV10-1 to TRBJ2-5, with D maybe TRBD1 (5 bases). CDR3 length: 13 residues. Germline CDR1 and CDR2: WNHNN and SYGVQD (reference sequence). V lost 5 bases to trimming and J lost 4 bases, with 11 bases between them.

This clone was observed a single time. The V and J genes are TRBV2 and TRBJ1-2; 7 nucleotides line up with TRBD1. Germline lookup yields CDR1 SNHLY and CDR2 FYNNEI. CDR3 size: 15 residues. V lost 4 bases and J lost 4; bases outside the gene matches: 9. CDR3 sequence reads: CASSGRGGGGYGYTF. The CDR3 DNA reads as TGTGCCAGCAGTGGTAGGGGAGGGGGCGGCTATGGCTACACCTTC. The full variable domain, rest sourced from reference TRBV2 and TRBJ1-2, is EPEVTQTPSHQVTQMGQEVILRCVPISNHLYFYWYRQILGQKVEFLVSFYNNEISEKSEIFDDQFSVERPDGSNFTLKIRSTKLEDSAMYFCASSGRGGGGYGYTFGSGTRLTVV.

The chain uses TRBV15 and TRBJ1-4; a weak D match, TRBD1 (6 bases). Trimming removed 4 bases at V and 4 bases at J, with 13 bases between. The CDR3 loop spans 15 amino acids. CDR1 and CDR2 (germline): LNHNV, YYDKDF (reference sequence). The CDR3 nucleotides are TGTGCCACCAGCAAAGACAGGTCCCTTAATGAAAAACTGTTTTTT. This translates into CATSKDRSLNEKLFF.

V gene TRBV19 combines with J gene TRBJ2-5; 8 bases agree with TRBD1. The CDR3 length is 15 residues. The germline V gene encodes CDR1 LNHDA and CDR2 SQIVND (reference sequence). V was pared by 6 bases and J by 2 bases, with 8 bases of the junction left unmatched. CDR3 DNA: TGTGCCAGTAGCAAGACAGGGGACATACAAGAGACCCAGTACTTC. Translating gives CASSKTGDIQETQYF.

This sequence joins TRBV2 and TRBJ1-4; D is perhaps TRBD1 (5 bases). V was cut by 6 bases and J by 11 bases, with 19 bases left in between. The CDR3 is 14 residues long. Looked up from germline, CDR1 is SNHLY and CDR2 is FYNNEI. The CDR3 coding sequence is TGTGCCAGCAGCCTCCGGGACGGTATGATTAAACTGTTTTTT. Protein sequence: CASSLRDGMIKLFF.

The chain links TRBV7-2 to TRBJ1-2; TRBD1 aligns across 7 bases. The ends lost 2 bases at V and 0 bases at J; junction bases unmatched: 12. This CDR3 is 18 amino acids long. Germline V CDR1 and CDR2: SGHTA, FQGNSA. The CDR3 DNA reads as TGTGCCAGCAGCTTATCGTTTCTGAGGGGGCGGACTAACTATGGCTACACCTTC. Amino acid sequence: CASSLSFLRGRTNYGYTF.

This chain uses TRBV5-8 with TRBJ1-1; D call uncertain. Trimming shortened V by 0 bases and J by 5 bases, and 8 bases separated the two germline ends. CDR1 is SGHTS and CDR2 is YDEGEE in the germline V gene. This CDR3 is built from 13 residues. The CDR3 loop is CASSLAGDTEAFF. For the CDR3, the DNA is TGTGCCAGCAGCTTGGCCGGGGATACTGAAGCTTTCTTT.

The chain recombines TRBV6-5 with TRBJ2-7; D is undetermined. The germline V gene encodes CDR1 MNHEY and CDR2 SVGAGI. V lost 5 bases to trimming and J lost 2 bases, with 16 bases between them. The CDR3 is 15 amino acids. This chain's CDR3 is CASSLGTGQTYEQYF. The CDR3 bases are TGTGCCAGCAGTCTCGGCACTGGGCAGACCTACGAGCAGTACTTC.

CDR3 DNA: TGTGCCAGCTCTTCTGAAGGACAGGGTACCTTC. Encoded protein: CASSSEGQGTF. V gene TRBV18 combines with J gene TRBJ1-2; 8 nucleotides line up with TRBD1. CDR1 is KGHSH and CDR2 is LQKENI in the germline V gene. V shed 6 bases and J 14 bases; nucleotides not matched to a gene: 8. The CDR3 spans 11 residues.

The rearrangement uses TRBV5-6 and TRBJ2-5, with no clear D. The V gene's germline CDR1 is SGHDT and CDR2 YYEEEE. Trimming removed 4 bases from V and 2 bases from J, with 9 bases in between. The CDR3 contains 13 residues. As DNA, the CDR3 is TGTGCCAGCAGCGGGGTCAGGCAAGAGACCCAGTACTTC. Amino acid sequence: CASSGVRQETQYF.

The chain has TRBV15 and TRBJ2-7; D unresolved. Deletions cut 5 bases from V and 5 bases from J, with 13 bases between. CDR3 length: 13 amino acids. Looked up from germline, CDR1 is LNHNV and CDR2 is YYDKDF (reference sequence). Written as DNA, the CDR3 is TGTGCCACCAGCGGGCCTACTACCCACGAGCAGTACTTC. It codes for CATSGPTTHEQYF. Full variable domain (missing parts from reference TRBV15 and TRBJ2-7): DAMVIQNPRYQVTQFGKPVTLSCSQTLNHNVMYWYQQKSSQAPKLLFHYYDKDFNNEADTPDNFQSRRPNTSFCFLDIRSPGLGDTAMYLCATSGPTTHEQYFGPGTRLTVT.

In its sample, this clone was seen a few times. The chain is built from TRBV5-4 and TRBJ2-1; D remains ambiguous. CDR1 and CDR2 (germline): SGHNT, YYREEE (reference sequence). V was cut by 4 bases and J by 4 bases, with 9 bases left in between. The CDR3 consists of 13 residues. The CDR3 DNA sequence: TGTGCCAGCAGCCTGACGCCTTACAATGAGCAGTTCTTC. Translation: CASSLTPYNEQFF.

The chain recombines TRBV4-2 with TRBJ1-4, with D maybe TRBD1 (6 bases). There are 16 residues in the CDR3. CDR1 is LGHNA, CDR2 YNFKEQ, per germline. The ends were cut back, 5 bases at V and 3 bases at J, with 16 bases in the middle. The CDR3 nucleotides are TGTGCCAGCAGCACTGATGCAGGGGCGGCTAATGAAAAACTGTTTTTT. Amino acids: CASSTDAGAANEKLFF.

This clone was seen a single time. The chain has TRBV27 and TRBJ2-7; 7 positions match TRBD2. The trim removed 6 bases at V and 2 bases at J, leaving 7 bases unmatched. This CDR3 has 14 amino acids. Looked up from germline, CDR1 is MNHEY and CDR2 is SMNVEV (reference sequence). The CDR3 loop reads CASRTASGPYEQYF. In nucleotides, the CDR3 is TGTGCCAGCAGAACCGCTAGCGGCCCCTACGAGCAGTACTTC.

The chain is built from TRBV4-3 and TRBJ2-2; TRBD2 might be the D (6 bases). Per the germline V gene, CDR1 is LGHNA and CDR2 is YSLEER. The length of the CDR3 is 17 residues. V lost 0 bases and J 4 bases, leaving 15 bases between the germline ends. The CDR3 region has the DNA TGCGCCAGCAGCCAAGAGCGTGGAGGGGCTGGCACCGGGGAGCTGTTTTTT. Translated: CASSQERGGAGTGELFF.

This chain links TRBV27 with TRBJ1-1, with D perhaps TRBD1 (6 bases). With 6 bases removed from V and 0 bases from J, the gap between germline ends came to 14 bases. The CDR3 is made up of 15 amino acids. Germline V gives CDR1 MNHEY, CDR2 SMNVEV (reference sequence). CDR3 nucleotide sequence: TGTGCCAGCAGCAAAATGGCAGGGGTGAACACTGAAGCTTTCTTT. Translation gives CASSKMAGVNTEAFF.

The chain couples TRBV7-9 to TRBJ1-1; 8 bases match TRBD1. Trimming at V came to 2 bases and at J to 4 bases, leaving 6 bases not matched to a gene. The CDR3 is made up of 15 amino acids. Germline V gives CDR1 SEHNR, CDR2 FQNEAQ (reference sequence). The CDR3 sequence is CASSLNQGARTEAFF. The CDR3 DNA follows: TGTGCCAGCAGCTTAAATCAGGGGGCACGCACTGAAGCTTTCTTT.

The chain uses TRBV11-3 and TRBJ2-1; 10 nucleotides align to TRBD2. Germline-derived CDR1 and CDR2 are SGHNT and YENEEA. The trim removed 4 bases at V and 9 bases at J, leaving 9 bases unmatched. The CDR3 runs to 15 residues. CDR3 sequence reads: CASSSVLAGAGEQFF. The CDR3 bases are TGTGCCAGCAGCTCCGTTCTAGCGGGAGCTGGTGAGCAGTTCTTC.

The chain uses TRBV6-1 and TRBJ1-6; D is undetermined. Per the germline V gene, CDR1 is MNHNS and CDR2 is SASEGT. V lost 0 bases and J 6 bases, leaving 9 bases between the germline ends. The CDR3 is 15 amino acids. CDR3 sequence reads: CASSEAPESNSPLHF. The CDR3, as DNA: TGTGCCAGCAGTGAAGCGCCCGAGTCTAATTCACCCCTCCACTTT.

The genes are TRBV7-2 and TRBJ1-1; D call uncertain. This CDR3 region has 14 residues. Germline V gives CDR1 SGHTA, CDR2 FQGNSA. The V gene lost 5 bases and the J gene lost 0 bases, with 10 bases spanning the gap. CDR3 nucleotides: TGTGCCAGCAGCAACAGTGTAATGAACACTGAAGCTTTCTTT. This translates into CASSNSVMNTEAFF.

This clone was counted between two and nine times. The chain joins TRBV2 to TRBJ1-1; D not resolved. V was cut by 4 bases and J by 3 bases, with 12 bases left in between. In germline, CDR1 is SNHLY, CDR2 FYNNEI. The CDR3 contains 14 residues. CDR3 amino acids: CASSGREWDTEAFF. The CDR3 DNA reads TGTGCCAGCAGTGGACGAGAGTGGGACACTGAAGCTTTCTTT.

The rearrangement links TRBV6-5 to TRBJ1-1, with TRBD1 as a possible D gene (5 bases). From germline, CDR1 is MNHEY and CDR2 SVGAGI. V dropped 6 bases and J dropped 3 bases, with 5 bases sitting between them. The CDR3 consists of 11 residues. Written as DNA, the CDR3 is TGTGCCAGCAGGGGGGACACTGAAGCTTTCTTT. The encoded protein is CASRGDTEAFF.

The chain joins TRBV5-8 to TRBJ2-7, with D perhaps TRBD2 (7 bases). Trimming removed 0 bases from V and 3 bases from J, with 16 bases in between. The CDR3 sequence is 16 residues long. Per the germline V gene, CDR1 is SGHTS and CDR2 is YDEGEE. The chain's CDR3 is CASSLEGGVFYYEQYF. The CDR3 nucleotides read TGTGCCAGCAGCTTGGAGGGGGGGGTTTTTTACTACGAGCAGTACTTC.